A selection of T cell receptor beta chains follows, all from one sample in a study of T cells after posttransplantation cyclophosphamide. TCRdb's table, derived via immunoSEQ multiplex PCR, lists solely in-frame clones and lacks some. The sample has about 21,000 clones, roughly 98% seen once. The sequencing input was naive CD8+ T cells sorted from PBMCs. These TCRs come from a man aged 35 to 55 in good health, CMV-negative, and a related stem cell transplant donor. CDR3s include the opening cysteine and the closing phenylalanine or tryptophan. A D gene is named only where the DNA matches it firmly. Part of the rows lack a size; the others show once, few, many or a class for expanded clones.

d_gene	abundance	v_gene	j_gene	CDR3aa	CDR3nt
-	-	TRBV14	TRBJ1-1	CASSQDGADIEVFF	TGTGCCAGCAGCCAAGATGGGGCAGACATTGAAGTTTTCTTT
-	-	TRBV28	TRBJ1-1	CASSLETENTEAFF	TGTGCCAGCAGTTTGGAGACAGAGAACACTGAAGCTTTCTTT
TRBD2	once	TRBV28	TRBJ2-2	CASSMDLMTSVSNTGELFF	TGTGCCAGCAGTATGGACCTTATGACTAGCGTCTCAAACACCGGGGAGCTGTTTTTT
-	-	TRBV11-3	TRBJ2-2	CASSPRDTGELFF	TGTGCCAGCAGCCCCCGGGACACCGGGGAGCTGTTTTTT
-	-	TRBV21-1	TRBJ2-7	CASSGRTSGRYEQYF	TGTGCCAGCAGCGGACGGACTAGCGGACGATACGAGCAGTACTTC
-	once	TRBV28	TRBJ2-5	CASTPSRQGQETQYF	TGTGCCAGCACCCCTTCCCGGCAGGGACAAGAGACCCAGTACTTC
TRBD1	-	TRBV30	TRBJ2-7	CAWSVPQGVDEQYF	TGTGCCTGGAGTGTACCCCAGGGGGTAGACGAGCAGTACTTC
-	-	TRBV27	TRBJ2-7	CASSLSPRSREQYF	TGTGCCAGCAGTTTATCCCCTAGAAGCCGCGAGCAGTACTTC
-	-	TRBV2	TRBJ1-1	CASSYRSNTEAFF	TGTGCCAGCAGCTACAGATCGAACACTGAAGCTTTCTTT
TRBD2	-	TRBV6-5	TRBJ2-3	CASSSLGAGDTDTQYF	TGTGCCAGCAGTTCCCTGGGAGCGGGAGATACAGATACGCAGTATTTT
TRBD2	-	TRBV4-1	TRBJ2-1	CASSQELAGLAYNEQFF	TGCGCCAGCAGCCAAGAACTAGCGGGACTCGCCTACAATGAGCAGTTCTTC
-	-	TRBV4-3	TRBJ1-1	CASSQDGDLGTEAFF	TGCGCCAGCAGCCAAGACGGGGATTTGGGCACTGAAGCTTTCTTT
-	-	TRBV7-6	TRBJ1-4	CASSVGTYRSDEKLFF	TGTGCCAGCAGCGTCGGGACTTATAGATCGGATGAAAAACTGTTTTTT
TRBD2	-	TRBV13	TRBJ2-4	CASSTGTSGSWIKNIQYF	TGTGCCAGCAGCACCGGGACTAGCGGGAGTTGGATCAAAAACATTCAGTACTTC
-	-	TRBV9	TRBJ2-1	CASSLGGLGVNEQFF	TGTGCCAGCAGCTTGGGGGGACTGGGAGTCAATGAGCAGTTCTTC
-	-	TRBV28	TRBJ2-5	CASSLDFSGGGLGTQYF	TGTGCCAGCAGTTTAGATTTTAGCGGCGGAGGGTTGGGGACCCAGTACTTC
-	-	TRBV13	TRBJ1-5	CASSSTTIRGQPQHF	TGTGCCAGCAGCTCCACCACCATCCGGGGTCAGCCCCAGCATTTT
TRBD2	-	TRBV4-2	TRBJ2-1	CASSQGTSGRNEQFF	TGTGCCAGCAGCCAAGGGACTAGCGGGAGGAATGAGCAGTTCTTC
-	-	TRBV5-8	TRBJ2-2	CASIHWGEENTGELFF	TGTGCCAGCATCCACTGGGGGGAGGAGAACACCGGGGAGCTGTTTTTT
-	-	TRBV9	TRBJ2-7	CASSPWAGRYEQYF	TGTGCCAGCAGCCCCTGGGCAGGGAGGTACGAGCAGTACTTC
TRBD1	-	TRBV10-2	TRBJ2-1	CASIHRDRPYNEQFF	TGCGCCAGTATACACCGGGACAGACCGTACAATGAGCAGTTCTTC
TRBD2	-	TRBV19	TRBJ2-7	CASSISSGLFYEQYF	TGTGCCAGTAGTATATCTAGCGGCTTATTCTACGAGCAGTACTTC
TRBD2	-	TRBV28	TRBJ2-7	CASSSLSGRAYEQYF	TGTGCCAGCAGTTCACTTAGCGGGAGGGCCTACGAGCAGTACTTC
TRBD1	once	TRBV19	TRBJ1-3	CASSPDRGLDINSGNTIYF	TGTGCCAGTAGTCCCGACAGGGGGCTCGATATCAACTCTGGAAACACCATATATTTT
TRBD2	-	TRBV9	TRBJ2-7	CASSAGRSSSYEQYF	TGTGCCAGCAGCGCCGGGAGGTCGAGCTCCTACGAGCAGTACTTC
TRBD1	-	TRBV5-1	TRBJ2-6	CASSGRDRAGANVLTF	TGCGCCAGCAGCGGCAGGGACAGGGCCGGGGCCAACGTCCTGACTTTC
-	once	TRBV7-8	TRBJ2-3	CASSLEGDTDTQYF	TGTGCCAGCAGCTTAGAAGGGGACACAGATACGCAGTATTTT
TRBD2	-	TRBV27	TRBJ2-1	CASSLGLARYEQFF	TGTGCCAGCAGCCTGGGACTAGCCAGATATGAGCAGTTCTTC
-	-	TRBV7-2	TRBJ1-2	CASSLVVGRDYGYTF	TGTGCCAGCAGCTTAGTAGTCGGCAGGGATTATGGCTACACCTTC
-	-	TRBV13	TRBJ2-7	CASRAGSYEQYF	TGTGCCAGCCGGGCGGGTTCCTACGAGCAGTACTTC
-	once	TRBV28	TRBJ2-4	CASSLSGIENIQYF	TGTGCCAGCAGTTTATCAGGGATTGAAAACATTCAGTACTTC
-	-	TRBV30	TRBJ2-7	CAWMRGVYEQYF	TGTGCCTGGATGCGGGGTGTCTACGAGCAGTACTTC
-	-	TRBV6-1	TRBJ2-3	CASSEAFRVTDTQYF	TGTGCCAGCAGTGAAGCATTCCGAGTCACAGATACGCAGTATTTT
-	-	TRBV5-6	TRBJ1-2	CASSLGPLNGYTF	TGTGCCAGCAGCTTGGGGCCGCTTAATGGCTACACCTTC
TRBD1	-	TRBV5-5	TRBJ2-3	CASRTGVGTDTQYF	TGTGCCAGTAGGACAGGGGTCGGCACAGATACGCAGTATTTT
TRBD1	-	TRBV4-3	TRBJ2-7	CASSQDPGQTYEQYF	TGCGCCAGCAGCCAAGATCCGGGACAGACCTACGAGCAGTACTTC
-	-	TRBV7-2	TRBJ2-7	CASSLEFGSGSYEQYF	TGTGCCAGCAGCTTAGAATTTGGTAGCGGCTCCTACGAGCAGTACTTC
TRBD1	-	TRBV5-1	TRBJ1-6	CASSSGTGDNSPLHF	TGCGCCAGCAGTTCCGGGACAGGAGATAATTCACCCCTCCACTTT
-	-	TRBV7-9	TRBJ2-7	CASSSDETRTYEQYF	TGTGCCAGCAGCTCAGACGAGACTCGAACCTACGAGCAGTACTTC
-	-	TRBV6-1	TRBJ1-1	CASEVGNTEAFF	TGTGCCAGCGAAGTCGGGAACACTGAAGCTTTCTTT
-	-	TRBV7-8	TRBJ2-7	CASSLGFPQQDEQYF	TGTGCCAGCAGCCTGGGGTTTCCCCAACAGGACGAGCAGTACTTC
TRBD2	once	TRBV5-4	TRBJ2-3	CASSSLRREASTDTQYF	TGTGCCAGCAGCTCCCTCAGACGGGAGGCTAGCACAGATACGCAGTATTTT
-	-	TRBV27	TRBJ2-1	CASSLGFGATPEQFF	TGTGCCAGCAGTTTAGGCTTTGGGGCCACCCCCGAGCAGTTCTTC
TRBD1	-	TRBV27	TRBJ1-1	CASSLSKGQEAFF	TGTGCCAGCAGTTTATCCAAGGGACAGGAAGCTTTCTTT
-	-	TRBV4-1	TRBJ2-2	CASSQGGPGELFF	TGCGCCAGCAGCCAAGGGGGGCCCGGGGAGCTGTTTTTT
TRBD2	-	TRBV5-4	TRBJ2-1	CASGKLAGDNEQFF	TGTGCCAGCGGTAAACTAGCGGGAGACAATGAGCAGTTCTTC
-	-	TRBV4-3	TRBJ1-3	CASSQDSGGSGNTIYF	TGCGCCAGCAGCCAAGATTCCGGGGGCTCTGGAAACACCATATATTTT
-	-	TRBV7-9	TRBJ1-1	CASSLVRGWDTEAFF	TGTGCCAGCAGCTTAGTCCGGGGGTGGGATACTGAAGCTTTCTTT